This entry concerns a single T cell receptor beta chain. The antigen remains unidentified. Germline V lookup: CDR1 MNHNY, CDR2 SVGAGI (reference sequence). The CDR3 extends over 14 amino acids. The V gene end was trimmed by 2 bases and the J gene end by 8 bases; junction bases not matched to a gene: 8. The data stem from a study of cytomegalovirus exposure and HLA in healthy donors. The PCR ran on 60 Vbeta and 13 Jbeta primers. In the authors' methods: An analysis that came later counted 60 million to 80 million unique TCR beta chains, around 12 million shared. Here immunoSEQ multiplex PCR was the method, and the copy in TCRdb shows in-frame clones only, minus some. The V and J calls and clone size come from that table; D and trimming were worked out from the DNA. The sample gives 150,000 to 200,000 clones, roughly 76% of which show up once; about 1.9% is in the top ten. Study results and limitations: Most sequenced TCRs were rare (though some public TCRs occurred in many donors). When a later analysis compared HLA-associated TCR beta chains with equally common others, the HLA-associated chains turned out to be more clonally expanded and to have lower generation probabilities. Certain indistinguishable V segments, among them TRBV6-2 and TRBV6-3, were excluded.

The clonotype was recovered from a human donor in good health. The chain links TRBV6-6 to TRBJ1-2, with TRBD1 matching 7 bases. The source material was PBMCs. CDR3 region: CASSYAPAGGGYTF. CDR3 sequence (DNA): TGTGCCAGCAGTTACGCCCCGGCAGGGGGAGGCTACACCTTC.